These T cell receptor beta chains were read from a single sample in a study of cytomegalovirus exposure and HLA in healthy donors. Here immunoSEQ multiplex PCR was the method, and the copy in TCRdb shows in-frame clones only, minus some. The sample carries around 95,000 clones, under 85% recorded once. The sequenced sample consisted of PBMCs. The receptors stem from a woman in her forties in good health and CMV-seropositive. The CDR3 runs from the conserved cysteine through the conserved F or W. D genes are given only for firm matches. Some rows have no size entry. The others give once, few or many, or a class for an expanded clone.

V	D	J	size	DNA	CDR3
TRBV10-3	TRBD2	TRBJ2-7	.	TGTGCCATCAGTGGGGGACTAGCGGGCCCTACCTACGAGCAGTACTTC	CAISGGLAGPTYEQYF
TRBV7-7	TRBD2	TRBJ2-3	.	TGTGCTAGCAGCTTAGGTGCTAGCGGGAGCACAGATACGCAGTATTTT	CASSLGASGSTDTQYF
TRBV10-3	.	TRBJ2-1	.	TGTGCCATCAGTGGGGCGTATGAGCAGTTCTTC	CAISGAYEQFF
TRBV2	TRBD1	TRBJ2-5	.	TGTGCCAGCAACAGGGGGAGAGAGACCCAGTACTTC	CASNRGRETQYF
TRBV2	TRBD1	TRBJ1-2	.	TGTGCCAGCAGTGTCGGACAGGGGGGCTATGGCTACACCTTC	CASSVGQGGYGYTF
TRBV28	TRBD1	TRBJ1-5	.	TGTGCCAGCAGAGCCACCGGGACAGGGGGCAACCAGCCCCAGCATTTT	CASRATGTGGNQPQHF
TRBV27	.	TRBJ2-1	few	TGTGCCAGCAGTCCTCACCGGGACAATGAGCAGTTCTTC	CASSPHRDNEQFF
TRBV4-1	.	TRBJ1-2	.	TGCGCCAGCAGCCTATCCCCCGCAACGAGCTATGGCTACACCTTC	CASSLSPATSYGYTF
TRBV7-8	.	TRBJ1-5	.	TGTGCCAGCAGCTTAACCGGGACACTGGGGCAGCCTCAGCATTTT	CASSLTGTLGQPQHF
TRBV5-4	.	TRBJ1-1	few	TGTGCCAGCAGCTTCAGAACCTCAGGGACTGAAGCTTTCTTT	CASSFRTSGTEAFF
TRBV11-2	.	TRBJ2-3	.	TGTGCCAGCAGCCTGAGTTCCGGTGGGGCGGCAGATACGCAGTATTTT	CASSLSSGGAADTQYF
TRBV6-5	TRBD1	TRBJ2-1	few	TGTGCCAGCAGAAGGGGACAGGACAATGAGCAGTTCTTC	CASRRGQDNEQFF
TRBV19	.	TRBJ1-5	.	TGTGCCAGTAGTATACAGTTGAATAGCAATCAGCCCCAGCATTTT	CASSIQLNSNQPQHF
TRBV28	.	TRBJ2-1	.	TGTGCCACCTCAAGCTTCTACAATGAGCAGTTCTTC	CATSSFYNEQFF
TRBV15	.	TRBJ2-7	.	TGTGCCACCAGCAGAGAAAGGACTGGCTCCTACGAGCAGTACTTC	CATSRERTGSYEQYF